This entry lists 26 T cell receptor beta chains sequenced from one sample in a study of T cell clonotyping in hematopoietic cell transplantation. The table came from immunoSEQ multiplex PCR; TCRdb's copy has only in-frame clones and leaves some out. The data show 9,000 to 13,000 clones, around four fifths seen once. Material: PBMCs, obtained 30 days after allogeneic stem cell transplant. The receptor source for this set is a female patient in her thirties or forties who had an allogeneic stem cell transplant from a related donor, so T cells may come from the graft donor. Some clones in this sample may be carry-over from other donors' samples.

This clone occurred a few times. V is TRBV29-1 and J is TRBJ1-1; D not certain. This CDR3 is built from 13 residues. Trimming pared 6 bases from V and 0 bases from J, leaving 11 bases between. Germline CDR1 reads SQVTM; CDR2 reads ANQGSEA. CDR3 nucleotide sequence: TGCAGCGTCGGACGGCCGATGAACACTGAAGCTTTCTTT. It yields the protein CSVGRPMNTEAFF. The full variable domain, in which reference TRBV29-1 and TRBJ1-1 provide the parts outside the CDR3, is SAVISQKPSRDICQRGTSLTIQCQVDSQVTMMFWYRQQPGQSLTLIATANQGSEATYESGFVIDKFPISRPNLTFSTLTVSNMSPEDSSIYLCSVGRPMNTEAFFGQGTRLTVV.

The CDR3 nucleotides are TGTGCCAGTTCCGGGACTCCTCAAGAGACCCAGTACTTC. This codes for CASSGTPQETQYF. The chain employs TRBV19 and TRBJ2-5; a weak D match, TRBD2 (6 bases). Per germline, CDR1 LNHDA and CDR2 SQIVND (reference sequence). The CDR3 totals 13 residues. Between the trimmed V and J ends, which lost 8 bases and 2 bases, there was a span of 12 bases. Drawing the rest from reference TRBV19 and TRBJ2-5, the complete variable domain is DGGITQSPKYLFRKEGQNVTLSCEQNLNHDAMYWYRQDPGQGLRLIYYSQIVNDFQKGDIAEGYSVSREKKESFPLTVTSAQKNPTAFYLCASSGTPQETQYFGPGTRLLVL.

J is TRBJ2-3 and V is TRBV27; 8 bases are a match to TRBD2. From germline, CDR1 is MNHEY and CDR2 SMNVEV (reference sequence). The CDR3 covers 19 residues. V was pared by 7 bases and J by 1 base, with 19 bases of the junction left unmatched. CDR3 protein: CASNPLGTSGGRGTDTQYF. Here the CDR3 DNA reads TGTGCCAGCAACCCCTTAGGGACTAGTGGGGGGAGGGGCACAGATACGCAGTATTTT.

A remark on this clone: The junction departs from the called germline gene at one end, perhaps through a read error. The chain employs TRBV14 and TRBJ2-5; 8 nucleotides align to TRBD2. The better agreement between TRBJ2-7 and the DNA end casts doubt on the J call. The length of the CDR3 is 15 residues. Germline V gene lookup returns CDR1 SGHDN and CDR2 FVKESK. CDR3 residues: CASSQVGRDGVEQYF. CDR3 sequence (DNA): TGTGCCAGCAGTCAAGTCGGGAGGGATGGCGTCGAGCAGTACTTC.

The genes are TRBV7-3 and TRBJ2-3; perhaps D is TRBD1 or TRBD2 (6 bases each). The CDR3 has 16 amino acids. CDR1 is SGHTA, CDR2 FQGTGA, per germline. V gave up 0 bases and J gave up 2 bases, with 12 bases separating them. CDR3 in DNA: TGTGCCAGCAGCTTAACGGGGGGCCCCCCCACAGATACGCAGTATTTT. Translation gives CASSLTGGPPTDTQYF.

CDR3 sequence: CASRTSGTLDEQFF. DNA for the CDR3: TGTGCCAGCCGGACTAGCGGAACTCTCGATGAGCAGTTCTTC. The chain couples TRBV7-6 to TRBJ2-1; 10 nucleotides match TRBD2. The trim removed 8 bases at V and 8 bases at J, leaving 9 bases unmatched. This CDR3 region has 14 residues. Germline CDR1 SGHVS, CDR2 FNYEAQ.

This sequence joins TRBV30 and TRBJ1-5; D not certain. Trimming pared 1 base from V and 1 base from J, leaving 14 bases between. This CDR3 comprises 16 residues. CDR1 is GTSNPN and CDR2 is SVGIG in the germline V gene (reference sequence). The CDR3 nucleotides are TGTGCCTGGAGTGAAGGGCGACCGGGGAGCAATCAGCCCCAGCATTTT. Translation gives CAWSEGRPGSNQPQHF. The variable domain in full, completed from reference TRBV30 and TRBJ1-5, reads SQTIHQWPATLVQPVGSPLSLECTVEGTSNPNLYWYRQAAGRGLQLLFYSVGIGQISSEVPQNLSASRPQDRQFILSSKKLLLSDSGFYLCAWSEGRPGSNQPQHFGDGTRLSIL.

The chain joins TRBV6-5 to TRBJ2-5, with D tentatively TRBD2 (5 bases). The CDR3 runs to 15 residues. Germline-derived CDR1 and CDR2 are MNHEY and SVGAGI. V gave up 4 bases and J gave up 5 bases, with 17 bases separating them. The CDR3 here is CASSLGGSLRETQYF. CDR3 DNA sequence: TGTGCCAGCAGTTTAGGTGGGAGCCTGAGGGAGACCCAGTACTTC.

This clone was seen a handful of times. The CDR3 sequence is CSVENRVGTEAFF. The CDR3 DNA follows: TGCAGCGTTGAAAACAGGGTGGGCACTGAAGCTTTCTTT. The rearrangement links TRBV29-1 to TRBJ1-1; possibly TRBD1 for D (6 bases). The V end was cut by 2 bases, the J end by 4 bases, with 11 bases between. This CDR3 is 13 amino acids long. Germline CDR1 and CDR2: SQVTM and ANQGSEA.

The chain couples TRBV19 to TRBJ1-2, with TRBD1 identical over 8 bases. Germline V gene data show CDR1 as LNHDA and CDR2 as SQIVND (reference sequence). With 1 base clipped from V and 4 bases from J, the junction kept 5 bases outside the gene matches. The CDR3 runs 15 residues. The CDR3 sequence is CASSIGQGLGYGYTF. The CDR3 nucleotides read TGTGCCAGTAGTATAGGACAGGGGCTGGGCTATGGCTACACCTTC.

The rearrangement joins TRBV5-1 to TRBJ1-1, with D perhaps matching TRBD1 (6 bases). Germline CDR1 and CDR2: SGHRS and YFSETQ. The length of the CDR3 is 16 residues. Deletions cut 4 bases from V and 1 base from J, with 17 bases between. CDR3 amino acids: CASSPLWGQANTEAFF. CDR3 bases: TGCGCCAGCAGCCCCCTGTGGGGGCAGGCGAACACTGAAGCTTTCTTT.

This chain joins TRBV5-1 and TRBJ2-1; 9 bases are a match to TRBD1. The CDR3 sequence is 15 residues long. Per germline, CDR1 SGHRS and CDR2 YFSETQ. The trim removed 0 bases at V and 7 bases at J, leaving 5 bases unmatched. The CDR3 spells CASSLGGTGSNEQFF. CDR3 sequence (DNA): TGCGCCAGCAGCTTGGGCGGGACAGGGTCGAATGAGCAGTTCTTC.

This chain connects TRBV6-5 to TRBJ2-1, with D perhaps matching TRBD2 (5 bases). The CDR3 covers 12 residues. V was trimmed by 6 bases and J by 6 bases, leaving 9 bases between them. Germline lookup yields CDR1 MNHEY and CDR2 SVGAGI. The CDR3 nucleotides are TGTGCCAGCAGCCTCGGGATCAATGAGCAGTTCTTC. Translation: CASSLGINEQFF.

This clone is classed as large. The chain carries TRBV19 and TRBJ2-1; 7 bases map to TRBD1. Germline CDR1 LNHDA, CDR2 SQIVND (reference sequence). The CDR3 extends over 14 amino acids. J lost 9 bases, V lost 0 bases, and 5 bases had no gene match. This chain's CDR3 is CASSIDHRGIEQFF. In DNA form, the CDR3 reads TGTGCCAGTAGTATAGATCACAGGGGAATTGAGCAGTTCTTC.

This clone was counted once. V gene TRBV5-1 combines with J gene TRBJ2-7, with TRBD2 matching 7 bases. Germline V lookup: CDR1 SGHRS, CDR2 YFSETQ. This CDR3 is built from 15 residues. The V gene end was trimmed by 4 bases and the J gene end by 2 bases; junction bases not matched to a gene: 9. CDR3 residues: CASSTGGGGTYEQYF. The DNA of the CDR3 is TGCGCCAGCAGCACGGGGGGAGGCGGAACCTACGAGCAGTACTTC.

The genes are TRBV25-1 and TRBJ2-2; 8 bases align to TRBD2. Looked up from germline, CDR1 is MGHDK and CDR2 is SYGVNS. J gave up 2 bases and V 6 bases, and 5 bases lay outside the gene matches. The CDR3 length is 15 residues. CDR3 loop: CASRTGGGNTGELFF. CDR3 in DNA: TGTGCCAGCAGGACCGGGGGGGGTAACACCGGGGAGCTGTTTTTT.

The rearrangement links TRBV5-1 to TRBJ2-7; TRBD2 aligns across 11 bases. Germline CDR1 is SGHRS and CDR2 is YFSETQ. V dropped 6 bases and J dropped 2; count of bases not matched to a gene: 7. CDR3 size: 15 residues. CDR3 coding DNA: TGCGCCAGCACCTGGGGACTAGCGGACACCTACGAGCAGTACTTC. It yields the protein CASTWGLADTYEQYF.

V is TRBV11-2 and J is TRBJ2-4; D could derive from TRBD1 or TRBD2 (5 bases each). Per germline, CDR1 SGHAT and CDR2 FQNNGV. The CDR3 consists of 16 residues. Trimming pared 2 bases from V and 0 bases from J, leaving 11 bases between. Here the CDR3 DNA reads TGTGCCAGCAGCTTACGATCGGGGCTAGCCAAAAACATTCAGTACTTC. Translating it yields CASSLRSGLAKNIQYF.

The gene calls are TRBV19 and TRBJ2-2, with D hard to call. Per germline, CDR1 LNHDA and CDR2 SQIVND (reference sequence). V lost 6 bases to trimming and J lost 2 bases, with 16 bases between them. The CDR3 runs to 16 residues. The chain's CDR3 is CASSSGLVPNTGELFF. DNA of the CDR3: TGTGCCAGTAGCTCCGGGTTGGTGCCCAACACCGGGGAGCTGTTTTTT.

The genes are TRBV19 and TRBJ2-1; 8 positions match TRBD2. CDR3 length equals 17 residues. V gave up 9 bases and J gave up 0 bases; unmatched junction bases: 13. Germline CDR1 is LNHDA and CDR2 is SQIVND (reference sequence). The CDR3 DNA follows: TGTGCCAGCGAGGGTTATAGCGGGGCCAGCTCCTACAATGAGCAGTTCTTC. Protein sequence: CASEGYSGASSYNEQFF.

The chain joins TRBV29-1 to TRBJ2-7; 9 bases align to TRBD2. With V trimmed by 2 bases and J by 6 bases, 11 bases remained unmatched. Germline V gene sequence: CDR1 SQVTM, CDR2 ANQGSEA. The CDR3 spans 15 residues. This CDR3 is CSVELGGSGSSEQYF. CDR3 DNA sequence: TGCAGCGTTGAATTGGGGGGTAGCGGGAGTAGCGAGCAGTACTTC.

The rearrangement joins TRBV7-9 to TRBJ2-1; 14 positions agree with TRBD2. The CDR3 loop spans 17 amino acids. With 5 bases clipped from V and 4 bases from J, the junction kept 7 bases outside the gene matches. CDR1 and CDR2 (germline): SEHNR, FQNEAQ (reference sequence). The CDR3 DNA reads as TGTGCCAGCAGCCTAGGACTAGCGGGAGGACGTTACAATGAGCAGTTCTTC. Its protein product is CASSLGLAGGRYNEQFF. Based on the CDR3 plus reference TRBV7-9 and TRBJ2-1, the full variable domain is DTGVSQNPRHKITKRGQNVTFRCDPISEHNRLYWYRQTLGQGPEFLTYFQNEAQLEKSRLLSDRFSAERPKGSFSTLEIQRTEQGDSAMYLCASSLGLAGGRYNEQFFGPGTRLTVL.

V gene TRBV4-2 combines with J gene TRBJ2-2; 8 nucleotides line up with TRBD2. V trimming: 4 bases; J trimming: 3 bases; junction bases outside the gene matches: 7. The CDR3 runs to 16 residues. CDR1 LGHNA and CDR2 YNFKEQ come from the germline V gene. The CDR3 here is CASSPSGRGDTGELFF. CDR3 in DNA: TGTGCCAGCAGCCCGAGCGGGAGAGGGGACACCGGGGAGCTGTTTTTT.

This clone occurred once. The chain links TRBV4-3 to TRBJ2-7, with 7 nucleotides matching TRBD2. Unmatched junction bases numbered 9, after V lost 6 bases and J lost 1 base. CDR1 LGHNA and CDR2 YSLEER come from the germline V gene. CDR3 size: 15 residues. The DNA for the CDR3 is TGCGCCAGCAGATCTGGAGCGGGAAAATCCTACGAGCAGTACTTC. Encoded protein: CASRSGAGKSYEQYF.

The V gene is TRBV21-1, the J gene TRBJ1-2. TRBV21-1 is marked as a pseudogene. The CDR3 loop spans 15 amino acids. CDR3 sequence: CASPSSQGEEYGYTF. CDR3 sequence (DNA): TGTGCCAGCCCCTCATCGCAGGGAGAGGAGTATGGCTACACCTTC.

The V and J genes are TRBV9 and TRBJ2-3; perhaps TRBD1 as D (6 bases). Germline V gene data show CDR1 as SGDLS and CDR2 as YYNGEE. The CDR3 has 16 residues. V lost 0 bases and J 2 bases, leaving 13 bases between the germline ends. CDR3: CASSVDVGGVTDTQYF. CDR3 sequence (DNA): TGTGCCAGCAGCGTAGATGTAGGGGGAGTCACAGATACGCAGTATTTT.